This T cell receptor (beta chain) was found in a study of cytomegalovirus exposure and HLA in healthy donors. The PCR had 60 Vbeta and 13 Jbeta primers. Using immunoSEQ multiplex PCR, the repertoire was profiled, and TCRdb retains in-frame clones only, with some absent. The table records approximately 100,000 clones, 73% of them present only once. The source is a middle-aged man in good health and CMV-seronegative. The sample consisted of PBMCs.

The chain's CDR3 is CASSQSRGRETQYF. The CDR3 region has the DNA TGCGCCAGCAGCCAATCGCGGGGGAGGGAGACCCAGTACTTC. The chain has TRBV4-3 and TRBJ2-5, with 7 bases aligning to TRBD2. Germline loops: CDR1 LGHNA, CDR2 YSLEER. V lost 2 bases, J lost 5 bases, and 5 bases stayed unmatched. The CDR3 covers 14 residues.